This T cell receptor beta chain stems from a study of CD8 T cells in Susac syndrome (dated by TCRdb to between 2019 and 2020). Concerning the study at large: The study used repertoire sequencing to test whether antigen drove CD8+ T cell activation and differentiation in Susac syndrome. What the research found in general, with its limitations: The TCR sequencing and HLA analysis was acknowledged to have included a relatively small number of individuals.

High-throughput TCR beta sequencing profiled peripheral blood CD8+ and CD4+ T cells from healthy donors, Susac syndrome patients and multiple sclerosis patients. The multiple sclerosis controls were treatment-naive patients whose relapsing-remitting disease, either stable or active, fulfilled the revised McDonald criteria. Bulk CD8+ and CD4+ T cells were purified magnetically by negative isolation, whereas CD8+ TEMRA cells were enriched by FACS. Blood was drawn into EDTA tubes, processed within 24 hours, and PBMCs were isolated by density gradient centrifugation. PBMCs destined for TCR sequencing were cryopreserved in liquid nitrogen and later thawed in a 37 °C water bath. The sorted or isolated CD4+, CD8+ and CD8+ TEMRA cells reached a purity of at least 90%. RNA was extracted using the RNeasy kit, and about 0.45 to 1 ug of the RNA was reverse transcribed with random hexamers. The immunoSEQ multiplex PCR assay, covering 54 Vbeta and 13 Jbeta segments, was used to amplify TCR beta CDR3 regions. Bias from PCR amplification was corrected by using a synthetic template baseline for primer optimization and for computational correction. The source study handled its data this way. Only productive sequences were kept, with reads annotated to V, D and J genes according to IMGT and analyzed in immunoSEQ Analyzer. Clonality was computed as one minus Shannon entropy normalized by log2 of the number of productive unique sequences. Public and private clones were assessed among the 100 most prevalent clones of each patient and control. Clones were defined as Susac-specific if absent from the healthy and MS cohorts, from approximately 1,100 published viral clones and from other ImmuneACCESS disease sequences. TCRdb trimmed public reads at Q25 via fastp, called clones via MiXCR and kept in-frame beta chains. Rows with a matching CDR3 protein are joined into one entry that keeps the most common DNA and genes. None of the V and J calls come from the authors' own analysis; TCRdb made them. The sample includes approximately 140,000 distinct CDR3 sequences, with approximately 95% observed a single time. Over 0.095% of the sample rests with the top ten.

Sequences SGHTA (CDR1) and FQGNSA (CDR2) are obtained from the germline V gene. The CDR3 runs 14 amino acids, cysteine and phenylalanine included. Left in the record is the CDR3 DNA by itself, 42 bases read in frame from the first base. The germline V and J ends show losses of 1 base and 7 bases respectively, and no gene match explains 7 bases of the junction. Concerning this clonotype itself: Its antigen is currently not known. It has no much larger one-base neighbor in the sample; base qualities were not kept.

The receptor chain draws on TRBV7-2 and TRBJ2-7, and TRBD1 matches 7 of the central bases. The receptor was isolated from a human donor with multiple sclerosis. The sequenced material came from CD4+ T cells from PBMCs. The sequence in DNA is TGTGCCAGCAGCTTAGTAAAGGGGGCGAGTGAGCAGTACTTC. Translated, this is CASSLVKGASEQYF. With the portions outside the CDR3 filled from the reference TRBV7-2 and TRBJ2-7 genes, the complete variable region becomes GAGVSQSPSNKVTEKGKDVELRCDPISGHTALYWYRQSLGQGLEFLIYFQGNSAPDKSGLPSDRFSAERTGGSVSTLTIQRTQQEDSAVYLCASSLVKGASEQYFGPGTRLTVT.